The clone carrying this T cell receptor beta chain was counted between two and nine times. Its antigen is currently unknown. This record belongs to a study of beta chain features in type 1 diabetes. General observations from the study: Here, the possible influence of HLA type (on TCRB rearrangement) remained unresolved. Shortening that was moderate but significant affected the TCRB CDR3s of Type 1 diabetes patients in all four CD4+ subsets. Healthy donors had naive, central memory and Treg TCRB repertoires that appeared less similar than those seen among patients.

Since all of the isolated RNA was reverse transcribed, expressed TCRB transcripts were what got sequenced. The repertoire was sequenced with immunoSEQ multiplex PCR; TCRdb's copy has only in-frame clones and lacks some. The table includes hundreds of thousands of clones, roughly an eighth detected once. V was shortened by 4 bases and J by 1 base, with 13 bases between the two germline ends. Germline lookup yields CDR1 SGHVS and CDR2 FNYEAQ. This CDR3 spans 15 amino acids. Sequenced sample: naive CD4+ T cells from blood. This chain uses TRBV7-6 with TRBJ1-1; unclear D gene. This receptor was identified in a man between 18 and 35 years old with type 1 diabetes. In DNA form, the CDR3 reads TGTGCCAGCAGCTCGCAACAGCTGGGGAACACTGAAGCTTTCTTT. It encodes CASSSQQLGNTEAFF.